The rows below give T cell receptor beta chains drawn from one sample of a study of control samples from healthy donors and cancer patients. Only in-frame clones appear in the TCRdb table, and some are missing; sequencing was by immunoSEQ multiplex PCR. The sample includes 110,000 or so clones, more than 70% of them seen just once. Sequencing input: blood. The receptors come from a man in his fifties in good health. Both conserved end residues are part of each CDR3. D genes are given only for firm matches. Clone size is not always given. Where it is, it says once, few, many or a class for expanded clones.

V gene,clone size,D gene,J gene,CDR3 DNA,CDR3 protein
TRBV2,NA,NA,TRBJ1-5,TGTGCCAGCAGTGAGGAGGGGTGGGGTCAGCCCCAGCATTTT,CASSEEGWGQPQHF
TRBV5-6,NA,TRBD1,TRBJ1-4,TGTGCCAGCAGCGCGAGGCGGTCCGGGACAGATGAAAAACTGTTTTTT,CASSARRSGTDEKLFF
TRBV29-1,NA,TRBD1,TRBJ2-3,TGCAGCGTGTTCACTCCCGGGACAGGACTCACAGATACGCAGTATTTT,CSVFTPGTGLTDTQYF
TRBV5-1,NA,TRBD1,TRBJ2-2,TGCGCCAGCAGCCCCGGGACAGGGGTCGACGGGGAGCTGTTTTTT,CASSPGTGVDGELFF
TRBV4-3,once,NA,TRBJ1-4,TGCGCCAGCAGCCGGGGGCAGGGATCGGGAGGTAATGAAAAACTGTTTTTT,CASSRGQGSGGNEKLFF
TRBV27,NA,NA,TRBJ1-5,TGTGCCAGCAGTTTCCGTGGGACGGGCAATCAGCCCCAGCATTTT,CASSFRGTGNQPQHF
TRBV7-2,NA,NA,TRBJ1-2,TGTGCCAGCAGCTTAGATGGCAGGCAGAACTATGGCTACACCTTC,CASSLDGRQNYGYTF
TRBV2,NA,TRBD1,TRBJ1-5,TGTGCCAGCTTGGGACAGGTCAATCAGCCCCAGCATTTT,CASLGQVNQPQHF
TRBV7-2,NA,TRBD1,TRBJ2-3,TGTGCCAGCAGCTCACAGGGGTTACCGGTGTTTAGCACAGATACGCAGTATTTT,CASSSQGLPVFSTDTQYF
TRBV30,NA,NA,TRBJ1-1,TGTGCCTGGAGTCACGGCACTGAAGCTTTCTTT,CAWSHGTEAFF
TRBV30,NA,NA,TRBJ2-2,TGTGCCTGGAGTGTGGGGGCCGGCACCGGGGAGCTGTTTTTT,CAWSVGAGTGELFF
TRBV5-8,NA,NA,TRBJ2-7,TGTGCCAGCAGCTTGTCGCAGGTAGCCTACGAGCAGTACTTC,CASSLSQVAYEQYF
TRBV7-2,NA,NA,TRBJ2-5,TGTGCCAGCAGCTTAGGAGGGAGCTACCAAGAGACCCAGTACTTC,CASSLGGSYQETQYF
TRBV7-2,NA,TRBD1,TRBJ2-3,TGTGCCAGCAGCTTAACCGGGACAGGGGGAAATACGCAGTATTTT,CASSLTGTGGNTQYF
TRBV5-1,NA,TRBD2,TRBJ2-5,TGCGCCAGCAGCTTCGGGACTAGCGACCAAGAGACCCAGTACTTC,CASSFGTSDQETQYF
TRBV27,NA,TRBD1,TRBJ1-2,TGTGCCAGCAGTTCCAGGGGGGATGGCTACACCTTC,CASSSRGDGYTF
TRBV7-2,few,TRBD2,TRBJ2-7,TGTGCCAGCAGCTTGTCGAGCGGGGCCCCCTACGAGCAGTACTTC,CASSLSSGAPYEQYF
TRBV7-2,NA,TRBD1,TRBJ2-7,TGTGCCAGCAGCTTGACAGGGTTCGAGCAGTACTTC,CASSLTGFEQYF
TRBV19,NA,TRBD2,TRBJ2-3,TGTGCCAGTAGGGCCGGACTAGCGGTAAGCACAGATACGCAGTATTTT,CASRAGLAVSTDTQYF
TRBV30,NA,NA,TRBJ1-4,TGTGCCTGGAGGCTTTTAAACAGCGCGGCTGAAAAACTGTTTTTT,CAWRLLNSAAEKLFF
TRBV9,NA,NA,TRBJ1-2,TGTGCCAGCAGCGTAGTGGGAGCTAACTATGGCTACACCTTC,CASSVVGANYGYTF
TRBV24-1,once,NA,TRBJ1-2,TGTGCCACCAGTGATCGGTCAGGGCTTAACTATGGCTACACCTTC,CATSDRSGLNYGYTF
TRBV5-6,once,NA,TRBJ2-7,TGTGCCAGCAGCTTTCGAGTCCCTAAGTCCGGTTACTACGAGCAGTACTTC,CASSFRVPKSGYYEQYF
TRBV3-1/TRBV3-2,NA,NA,TRBJ2-7,TGTGCCAGCAGCCAAAGCCCGAACTACGAGCAGTACTTC,CASSQSPNYEQYF
TRBV5-5,NA,TRBD1,TRBJ1-1,TGTGCCAGCAGCTCGACCTGGACAGGCAACACTGAAGCTTTCTTT,CASSSTWTGNTEAFF
TRBV4-1,NA,TRBD2,TRBJ2-1,TGCGCCAGCAGCCCCAGCGGGGTCTCCTACAATGAGCAGTTCTTC,CASSPSGVSYNEQFF
TRBV4-1,NA,TRBD2,TRBJ2-5,TGCGCCAGCAGCCCCACGACTAGCGGGGGGGAGACCCAGTACTTC,CASSPTTSGGETQYF
TRBV18,NA,NA,TRBJ2-2,TGTGCCAGCTCACCAAACCCAGGCCGGGAGCTGTTTTTT,CASSPNPGRELFF
TRBV11-2,NA,TRBD1,TRBJ1-4,TGTGCCAGCAGCGGACAGACAGGGGTATCTACTAATGAAAAACTGTTTTTT,CASSGQTGVSTNEKLFF
TRBV9,NA,NA,TRBJ1-1,TGTGCCAGCAGCGTAGGGAAAGGCGCTGAAGCTTTCTTT,CASSVGKGAEAFF
TRBV21-1,NA,NA,TRBJ1-1,TGTGCCAGCAGCAAATATGGCGGAAACACTGAAGCTTTCTTT,CASSKYGGNTEAFF
TRBV9,NA,NA,TRBJ2-1,TGTGCCAGCAGCGCTCTAGAGTGGAGCTCCTACAATGAGCAGTTCTTC,CASSALEWSSYNEQFF
TRBV5-4,NA,TRBD1,TRBJ2-5,TGTGCCAGCAGCTTGGTACAGGGGATGTACCAAGAGACCCAGTACTTC,CASSLVQGMYQETQYF
TRBV5-1,once,TRBD1,TRBJ1-4,TGCGCCAGCAGCCTTCAGGGGGCCATTAATGAAAAACTGTTTTTT,CASSLQGAINEKLFF
TRBV3-1/TRBV3-2,once,NA,TRBJ1-1,TGTGCCAGCACCCCCGGGTGGGGGGGGCGCGGCACTGAAGCTTTCTTT,CASTPGWGGRGTEAFF
TRBV2,NA,TRBD1,TRBJ1-4,TGTGCCAGCACTTTCGGGACAGGCGAAAGAGGACTGTTTTTT,CASTFGTGERGLFF
TRBV14,NA,TRBD1,TRBJ1-1,TGTGCCAGCAGCATCCCGGGACAGGGACCAAACACTGAAGCTTTCTTT,CASSIPGQGPNTEAFF
TRBV5-1,NA,TRBD1,TRBJ2-7,TGCGCCAGCAGCTCAAGGACGAGGGACAGGGGAATTTTCCTGCAGTACTTC,CASSSRTRDRGIFLQYF
TRBV6-5,once,TRBD1,TRBJ2-7,TGTGCCAGCAGTTACTCCGGGACAGGGAGGTCCTACGAGCAGTACTTC,CASSYSGTGRSYEQYF
TRBV5-1,NA,NA,TRBJ2-4,TGCGCCAGCAGCTTGGATCTGGCCCAAAGGGGCATTCAGTACTTC,CASSLDLAQRGIQYF
TRBV6-1,NA,NA,TRBJ2-4,TGTGCCAGCAGTGAAGCATGGGGATCCAAAAACATTCAGTACTTC,CASSEAWGSKNIQYF
TRBV6-5,NA,NA,TRBJ1-3,TGTGCCAGCAGTTACGGGGGCCACTCTGGAAACACCATATATTTT,CASSYGGHSGNTIYF
TRBV15,NA,NA,TRBJ2-1,TGTGCCACCAGCAGCGGGGGCGCTTCCTACAATGAGCAGTTCTTC,CATSSGGASYNEQFF
TRBV12-3/TRBV12-4,NA,NA,TRBJ1-2,TGTGCCAGCAGTTTGAACAGGGTGGATGGCTACACCTTC,CASSLNRVDGYTF
TRBV10-2,NA,NA,TRBJ2-7,TGCGCCAGCAGTCGGATCGCTGACGAGCAGTACTTC,CASSRIADEQYF